This T cell receptor (beta chain) comes out of a study of blood T cells in healthy people across ages. Study-level findings and limits: Versus aged donors, long-lived donors had higher diversity and more naive CD4+ cells.

Samples each had at least 6 micrograms of total RNA extracted. This clonotype occurred once. Its specificity is unknown. A much more abundant neighbour one base away suggests this may be a read error. PCR was performed a second time for roughly 7 to 11 cycles using a sample-barcoded 5' primer and a J-beta primer mix. TCRdb itself ran the 5' RACE reads through MiXCR, one entry per CDR3 protein. Of about 640,000 distinct CDR3 sequences listed, about 28% are singletons. The CDR3 runs to 14 residues. Germline assignment: CDR1 MGHDK and CDR2 SYGVNS. The ends were cut back, 2 bases at V and 6 bases at J, with 14 bases in the middle.

The specimen was blood. This sequence originates from a woman aged 80 or over in good health. This chain uses TRBV25-1 with TRBJ2-7; the D call may be TRBD1 or TRBD2 (5 bases each). The CDR3 protein is CASSEIGTDCEQYF. The CDR3 nucleotides read TGTGCCAGCAGTGAAATAGGGACGGACTGCGAGCAGTACTTC.